The clone carrying this T cell receptor (beta chain) showed up just once. The data were obtained in a study of blood T cell repertoires in COVID-19. The wider study: PBMCs, B-cell-depleted T cells, or T cells provided the cDNA or gDNA that made up the material.

Per the original methods: Reference gene primer amplification gave nucleated cell count estimates. Sequenced by immunoSEQ multiplex PCR; TCRdb stores in-frame clones only, minus some. From that table come the V and J calls and clone size; the DNA was used to work out D and trimming. The data contain some 250,000 clones, roughly nine tenths of them seen just once; the ten biggest clones take up roughly 5.8%. The TCR originated in a man in his sixties with acute or convalescent COVID-19. Source material: peripheral blood.

The CDR3 reads CASSFRASGTLYEQYF. The CDR3 DNA is TGTGCCAGCAGTTTTCGGGCTAGCGGGACATTATACGAGCAGTACTTC. The rearrangement uses TRBV27 and TRBJ2-7; 9 bases match TRBD2. V lost 3 bases and J lost 4; bases outside the gene matches: 10. The CDR3 sequence is 16 residues long. Germline CDR1 MNHEY, CDR2 SMNVEV (reference sequence).